This is a list of T cell receptor beta chains from one sample in a study of T-cell memory formation after mild COVID-19. Each CDR3 protein is one row after TCRdb ran MiXCR on the 5' RACE reads. The sample records over 450,000 distinct CDR3 sequences, around 21% being singletons. Sequencing was done on a sample of PBMCs or a T cell subset sorted from them (not recorded which). The receptors here all came from an adult woman who had mild COVID-19 (a few samples of this study predate the infection). Cell type and time point are not known. Both conserved end residues are part of each CDR3. D genes are given only for firm matches. Expanded clones get a size class; other rows say once, few or many, or leave the size out.

J | V | D | size | DNA | CDR3
TRBJ1-1 | TRBV5-5 | . | few | TGTGCCAGCAGCTTGGACCCGTCAACCGGGGGCACTGAAGCTTTCTTT | CASSLDPSTGGTEAFF
TRBJ2-7 | TRBV4-1 | TRBD2 | few | TGCGCCAGCAGACTAGCGGGGGCGGGCTCCTACGAGCAGTACTTC | CASRLAGAGSYEQYF
TRBJ2-1 | TRBV20-1 | TRBD2 | . | TGCAGTGCTAGAGAACTAGCGGGGGGTCGATCCTACAATGAGCAGTTCTTC | CSARELAGGRSYNEQFF
TRBJ1-6 | TRBV4-3 | TRBD1 | . | TGCGCCAGCAGCCAAGATCGACTAGTCCGGGACAGGGGATCCTTCCGCCACTTT | CASSQDRLVRDRGSFRHF
TRBJ2-1 | TRBV11-2 | TRBD2 | . | TGTGCCAGCAGCCTAGGGACTAGCGGAGAGTACAATGAGCAGTTCTTC | CASSLGTSGEYNEQFF
TRBJ2-1 | TRBV6-2/TRBV6-3 | TRBD2 | . | TGTGCCAGCTCACCGACTAGCAGACACAATGAGCAGTTCTTC | CASSPTSRHNEQFF
TRBJ2-7 | TRBV7-6 | . | . | TGTGCCAGCAGCTCCAATGCAGGCGGCTACGAGCAGTACTTC | CASSSNAGGYEQYF
TRBJ2-5 | TRBV7-6 | . | few | TGTGCCAGCAGAGGACCACCCCAAGAGACCCAGTACTTC | CASRGPPQETQYF
TRBJ2-5 | TRBV5-5 | . | few | TGTGCCAGCAGCTTGTACAGGGTAGAGACCCAGTACTTC | CASSLYRVETQYF
TRBJ1-5 | TRBV12-3/TRBV12-4 | . | few | TGTGCCAGCAGTTTTCCCGGGAACAATCAGCCCCAGCATTTT | CASSFPGNNQPQHF
TRBJ2-7 | TRBV12-5 | TRBD1 | few | TGTGCTAGTGGTTTGACGACAGGGTACGAGCAGTACTTC | CASGLTTGYEQYF
TRBJ1-3 | TRBV20-1 | . | . | TGCAGTGCTAGAGATCCCAGGACTGGAAACACCATATATTTT | CSARDPRTGNTIYF
TRBJ2-3 | TRBV5-6 | TRBD1 | few | TGTGCCAGCAGCCCGGCCGGGACAGGGTTTGTTACGCAGTATTTT | CASSPAGTGFVTQYF
TRBJ1-1 | TRBV7-9 | . | . | TGTGCCAGCAGCTCACCCTGGAACACTGAAGCTTTCTTT | CASSSPWNTEAFF
TRBJ2-7 | TRBV12-3/TRBV12-4 | TRBD2 | . | TGTGCCAGCAGTTTAAGGCGGGAGGGAATCCACGAGCAGTACTTC | CASSLRREGIHEQYF
TRBJ2-2 | TRBV5-1 | . | . | TGCGCCAGCAGCTTCGGACAGTTTTTAACCGGGGAGCTGTTTTTT | CASSFGQFLTGELFF
TRBJ1-2 | TRBV12-3/TRBV12-4 | . | few | TGTGCCAGCAGTCTCGACATACTTGGCTACACCTTC | CASSLDILGYTF
TRBJ2-1 | TRBV10-3 | TRBD2 | . | TGTGCCATCGCTGCGCGGGAGGATGAGCAGTTCTTC | CAIAAREDEQFF
TRBJ2-7 | TRBV4-3 | . | . | TGCGCCAGCAGCCAAGAGGTGAAGTTAGCAGTTACCTACGAGCAGTACTTC | CASSQEVKLAVTYEQYF
TRBJ2-7 | TRBV2 | . | . | TGTGCCAGGAGCCTTGGGGGGGCCATGAACGAGCAGTACTTC | CARSLGGAMNEQYF
TRBJ2-1 | TRBV9 | . | . | TGTGCCAGCAAAAGACCCGGACATGATGAGCAGTTCTTC | CASKRPGHDEQFF
TRBJ1-2 | TRBV20-1 | . | . | TGCAGTGCTTGGACCATTAGGGCTACTAACTATGGCTACACCTTC | CSAWTIRATNYGYTF
TRBJ1-2 | TRBV28 | . | many | TGTGCCAGCAGTTTCCCAGACAGAAGTCACTATGGCTACACCTTC | CASSFPDRSHYGYTF
TRBJ2-5 | TRBV20-1 | . | few | TGCAGTGGATCGGGCCCCACGGTGGAGACCCAGTACTTC | CSGSGPTVETQYF
TRBJ2-5 | TRBV29-1 | TRBD2 | . | TGCAGCGTTGAAAGGAGCGGGAACCTACAAGAGACCCAGTACTTC | CSVERSGNLQETQYF
TRBJ2-5 | TRBV3-1 | . | few | TGTGCCAGCAGCCCTTCTAGCGCCCGGGGGAGCCAGTACTTC | CASSPSSARGSQYF
TRBJ2-2 | TRBV7-2 | . | . | TGTGCCAGCAGCTCTCAAATAGGGTGGGGCGGGGAGCTGTTTTTT | CASSSQIGWGGELFF
TRBJ1-5 | TRBV20-1 | . | . | TGCAGTGCTAGGCCGGCGCAAGGGGCCATCAATCAGCCCCAGCATTTT | CSARPAQGAINQPQHF
TRBJ1-4 | TRBV6-1 | . | . | TGTGCCACGTGTGCTCGGCAGGGGCATGAAAAACTGTTTTTT | CATCARQGHEKLFF
TRBJ2-5 | TRBV30 | TRBD2 | . | TGTGCCTGGAGGGGAGGGACTATACTAGAGACCCAGTACTTC | CAWRGGTILETQYF
TRBJ2-5 | TRBV19 | . | few | TGTGCCAGTAGTGAACAGGGTGGGAAGACCCAGTACTTC | CASSEQGGKTQYF
TRBJ2-7 | TRBV5-4 | TRBD1 | . | TGTGCCAGCAGACGGGACAGGGACGGGCAGTACTTC | CASRRDRDGQYF
TRBJ2-2 | TRBV3-1 | TRBD2 | few | TGTGCCAGCAGCCGAACTAGCGGGAGAAACACCGGGGAGCTGTTTTTT | CASSRTSGRNTGELFF
TRBJ2-2 | TRBV4-2 | TRBD2 | few | TGTGCCAGCAGCCAAGTTCAAACTAGCGGGAGGACCGGGGAGCTGTTTTTT | CASSQVQTSGRTGELFF
TRBJ1-5 | TRBV6-5 | TRBD1 | . | TGTGCCAGCAGTTTCTCCTGGACAGGGGGGAAAAGCAATCAGCCCCAGCATTTT | CASSFSWTGGKSNQPQHF
TRBJ1-1 | TRBV18 | . | . | TGTGCCAGCTCACCAGGTATCGGGGGAATGAACACTGAAGCTTTCTTT | CASSPGIGGMNTEAFF
TRBJ1-5 | TRBV5-1 | . | few | TGCGCCAGCAGCTTGGGCGGGGGAGGGAGCAATCAGCCCCAGCATTTT | CASSLGGGGSNQPQHF
TRBJ1-1 | TRBV29-1 | . | . | TGCAGCGTTGGCCCCTTGGGCGCAGGGACTGAAGCTTTCTTT | CSVGPLGAGTEAFF
TRBJ2-2 | TRBV20-1 | . | few | TGCAGTGCTCTGACTAGTTCCACCGGGGAGCTGTTTTTT | CSALTSSTGELFF
TRBJ1-2 | TRBV18 | TRBD1 | few | TGTGCCAGCTCACCTGGCAGGGGGCGCGCCCTCGACTATGGCTACACCTTC | CASSPGRGRALDYGYTF
TRBJ2-7 | TRBV12-3/TRBV12-4 | . | few | TGTGCCAGCAGTTACGAGGTGGGAAGGTACGAGCAGTACTTC | CASSYEVGRYEQYF
TRBJ2-3 | TRBV29-1 | TRBD1 | few | TGCAGCGTTAATGGACAGGGGAGGACAGATACGCAGTATTTT | CSVNGQGRTDTQYF
TRBJ2-3 | TRBV29-1 | TRBD1 | many | TGCAGCGTCGGGGACAGGGACACGCAGTATTTT | CSVGDRDTQYF
TRBJ2-2 | TRBV10-3 | TRBD1 | . | TGTGCCATAACTCGGGACAGGGACACCGGGGAGCTGTTTTTT | CAITRDRDTGELFF
TRBJ2-2 | TRBV6-5 | TRBD1 | few | TGTGCCAGCAGTTACTCGTTGGGACAGGGTGTGGGGGAGCTGTTTTTT | CASSYSLGQGVGELFF
TRBJ2-1 | TRBV7-8 | TRBD2 | many | TGTGCCAGCAGTTTAGCGGGAGAGGGGAATGAGCAGTTCTTC | CASSLAGEGNEQFF
TRBJ2-3 | TRBV7-9 | TRBD1 | few | TGTGCCAGCAGATTTAGAGGGGGCCCCACAGATACGCAGTATTTT | CASRFRGGPTDTQYF
TRBJ1-1 | TRBV18 | . | . | TGTGCCAGCTCCGGGACTTGGACGGCGAACACTGAAGCTTTCTTT | CASSGTWTANTEAFF
TRBJ1-1 | TRBV7-9 | . | few | TGTGCCAGCAGCGTCGAGGGGGGAAGCACTGAAGCTTTCTTT | CASSVEGGSTEAFF